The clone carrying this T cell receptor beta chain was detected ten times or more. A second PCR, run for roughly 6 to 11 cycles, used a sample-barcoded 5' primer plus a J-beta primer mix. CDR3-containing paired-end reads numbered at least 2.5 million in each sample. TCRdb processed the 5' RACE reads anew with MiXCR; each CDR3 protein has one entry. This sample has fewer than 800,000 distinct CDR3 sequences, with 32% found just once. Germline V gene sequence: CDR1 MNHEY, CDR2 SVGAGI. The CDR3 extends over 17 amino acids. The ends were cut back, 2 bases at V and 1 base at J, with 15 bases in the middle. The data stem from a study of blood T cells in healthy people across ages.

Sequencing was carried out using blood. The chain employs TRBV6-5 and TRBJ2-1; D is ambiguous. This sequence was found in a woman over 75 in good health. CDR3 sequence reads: CASSYPALVKSYNEQFF. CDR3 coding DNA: TGTGCCAGCAGTTACCCGGCCCTTGTGAAATCCTACAATGAGCAGTTCTTC.